The rows below give T cell receptor beta chains drawn from one sample of a study of response to subunit inactivated influenza vaccine. TCRdb analysed the RT-PCR reads with MiXCR anew, one entry per CDR3 protein. The table shows about 620,000 distinct CDR3 sequences, with about 10% occurring only once. Sample: PBMCs from blood, taken on the day of vaccination. The receptor source for this set is a man in his forties or fifties who received an inactivated influenza vaccine. Both conserved end residues are part of each CDR3. Each record gives: CDR3 DNA, CDR3 protein, V gene, D gene, J gene, CDR3 length, clone size. The D gene is left open where the match is weak. The size entry is marked missing in some rows and otherwise reads once, few, many or a size class.

CDR3 DNA: TGTGCCAGCAGCCCGGGACATCGGAACACTGAAGCTTTCTTT
CDR3 protein: CASSPGHRNTEAFF
V gene: TRBV3-1
D gene: NA
J gene: TRBJ1-1
CDR3 length: 14
clone size: many

CDR3 DNA: TGTGCCAGCAGCAAAATCCTCTGCAGGGGTGAGCAGTACTTC
CDR3 protein: CASSKILCRGEQYF
V gene: TRBV21-1
D gene: NA
J gene: TRBJ2-7
CDR3 length: 14
clone size: NA

CDR3 DNA: TGCAGTGCTCATGACGGAGTTAACTATGGCTACACCTTC
CDR3 protein: CSAHDGVNYGYTF
V gene: TRBV20-1
D gene: NA
J gene: TRBJ1-2
CDR3 length: 13
clone size: NA

CDR3 DNA: TGCAGTGCTCGCCCGGGACTAGCGGGCGAAGCCTACGAGCAGTACTTC
CDR3 protein: CSARPGLAGEAYEQYF
V gene: TRBV20-1
D gene: TRBD2
J gene: TRBJ2-7
CDR3 length: 16
clone size: NA

CDR3 DNA: TGTGCCAGCAGCACCCCTAGCGGGGGAAACAATGAGCAGTTCTTC
CDR3 protein: CASSTPSGGNNEQFF
V gene: TRBV7-2
D gene: TRBD2
J gene: TRBJ2-1
CDR3 length: 15
clone size: NA

CDR3 DNA: TGTGCCAGCAGCCCCCGACAGGTGAACACTGAAGCTTTCTTT
CDR3 protein: CASSPRQVNTEAFF
V gene: TRBV7-9
D gene: NA
J gene: TRBJ1-1
CDR3 length: 14
clone size: NA

CDR3 DNA: TGTGCCAGTAGTATAACTAGCGGAAACCACAATGAGCAGTTCTTC
CDR3 protein: CASSITSGNHNEQFF
V gene: TRBV19
D gene: TRBD2
J gene: TRBJ2-1
CDR3 length: 15
clone size: few

CDR3 DNA: TGCAGTGCTAGCGCTCGCCGGACGTTAGAGAGCACAGATACGCAGTATTTT
CDR3 protein: CSASARRTLESTDTQYF
V gene: TRBV20-1
D gene: NA
J gene: TRBJ2-3
CDR3 length: 17
clone size: many

CDR3 DNA: TGCGCCAGCAGCCAAGGGTACAGGGGGACCTACAATGAGCAGTTCTTC
CDR3 protein: CASSQGYRGTYNEQFF
V gene: TRBV4-3
D gene: TRBD1
J gene: TRBJ2-1
CDR3 length: 16
clone size: few

CDR3 DNA: TGTGCCAGCAGCCCGGACAGGGGCCCTTACAATGAGCAGTTCTTC
CDR3 protein: CASSPDRGPYNEQFF
V gene: TRBV11-2
D gene: TRBD1
J gene: TRBJ2-1
CDR3 length: 15
clone size: many

CDR3 DNA: TGTGCCAGCAGCTTCCTAGCGGACGAGGGCAATGAGCAGTTCTTC
CDR3 protein: CASSFLADEGNEQFF
V gene: TRBV7-9
D gene: TRBD2
J gene: TRBJ2-1
CDR3 length: 15
clone size: few

CDR3 DNA: TGTGCCACCAGCAGAGATAGGCAGGGGGCTTACGAGCAGTACTTC
CDR3 protein: CATSRDRQGAYEQYF
V gene: TRBV15
D gene: TRBD1
J gene: TRBJ2-7
CDR3 length: 15
clone size: many

CDR3 DNA: TGTGCCAGCTCACCGTCGGAGGGCCTCGTGGCAGATACGCAGTATTTT
CDR3 protein: CASSPSEGLVADTQYF
V gene: TRBV18
D gene: NA
J gene: TRBJ2-3
CDR3 length: 16
clone size: few

CDR3 DNA: TGTGCCAGCAGCTTCAAGCCAGGGCTGGGCGCTGAAGCTTTCTTT
CDR3 protein: CASSFKPGLGAEAFF
V gene: TRBV7-8
D gene: NA
J gene: TRBJ1-1
CDR3 length: 15
clone size: NA

CDR3 DNA: TGTGCCAGCAGCTTAGTTTTAGGAAGCACAGATACGCAGTATTTT
CDR3 protein: CASSLVLGSTDTQYF
V gene: TRBV7-6
D gene: NA
J gene: TRBJ2-3
CDR3 length: 15
clone size: many

CDR3 DNA: TGTGCCAGCAGCCAAGGACGGCTCAATGAGCAGTTCTTC
CDR3 protein: CASSQGRLNEQFF
V gene: TRBV3-1
D gene: NA
J gene: TRBJ2-1
CDR3 length: 13
clone size: NA

CDR3 DNA: TGTGCCAGCAGCAGGGTCGGGGTTAGCGGGGTCTACAATGAGCAGTTCTTC
CDR3 protein: CASSRVGVSGVYNEQFF
V gene: TRBV7-9
D gene: TRBD2
J gene: TRBJ2-1
CDR3 length: 17
clone size: few

CDR3 DNA: TGTGCCATCTCGGGAACTAGCGGGAGTGCCAATGAGCAGTTCTTC
CDR3 protein: CAISGTSGSANEQFF
V gene: TRBV10-3
D gene: TRBD2
J gene: TRBJ2-1
CDR3 length: 15
clone size: NA

CDR3 DNA: TGTGCCAGCAGCCGTTATAGTGATACTTCAGATACGCAGTATTTT
CDR3 protein: CASSRYSDTSDTQYF
V gene: TRBV3-1
D gene: NA
J gene: TRBJ2-3
CDR3 length: 15
clone size: NA

CDR3 DNA: TGCGCCAGCAGAGCAGACAGGGGAGGACGCAATTCACCCCTCCACTTT
CDR3 protein: CASRADRGGRNSPLHF
V gene: TRBV5-1
D gene: TRBD1
J gene: TRBJ1-6
CDR3 length: 16
clone size: few

CDR3 DNA: TGTGCCACCAGTGATTCTATGACGGCTTCACGGGGCTACACCTTC
CDR3 protein: CATSDSMTASRGYTF
V gene: TRBV24-1
D gene: NA
J gene: TRBJ1-2
CDR3 length: 15
clone size: NA

CDR3 DNA: TGTGCCATCAGTGAGAGGATGTTGGCAGGGAGCTATGGCTACACCTTC
CDR3 protein: CAISERMLAGSYGYTF
V gene: TRBV10-3
D gene: NA
J gene: TRBJ1-2
CDR3 length: 16
clone size: few

CDR3 DNA: TGTGCCAGCAGCGCCGGGTCTAGCACAGATACGCAGTATTTT
CDR3 protein: CASSAGSSTDTQYF
V gene: TRBV7-9
D gene: NA
J gene: TRBJ2-3
CDR3 length: 14
clone size: few

CDR3 DNA: TGCGCCAGCAGCTTAAATAGCGACAATGAGCAGTTCTTC
CDR3 protein: CASSLNSDNEQFF
V gene: TRBV5-1
D gene: NA
J gene: TRBJ2-1
CDR3 length: 13
clone size: NA

CDR3 DNA: TGCGCCAGCAGCCGGGGACTAGCGGGTAGAACAAACACAGATACGCAGTATTTT
CDR3 protein: CASSRGLAGRTNTDTQYF
V gene: TRBV5-1
D gene: TRBD2
J gene: TRBJ2-3
CDR3 length: 18
clone size: many

CDR3 DNA: TGCGCCAGCAGCCAAGGTCCCTTTAGAGTTGGAATGACCACAGATACGCAGTATTTT
CDR3 protein: CASSQGPFRVGMTTDTQYF
V gene: TRBV4-3
D gene: NA
J gene: TRBJ2-3
CDR3 length: 19
clone size: few

CDR3 DNA: TGTGCCAGCAGTGGGGGGGTAAGCAATCAGCCCCAGCATTTT
CDR3 protein: CASSGGVSNQPQHF
V gene: TRBV6-2/TRBV6-3
D gene: NA
J gene: TRBJ1-5
CDR3 length: 14
clone size: NA

CDR3 DNA: TGTGCCAGCAAGCCCGGGACTAGTAAGGAGCAGTACTTC
CDR3 protein: CASKPGTSKEQYF
V gene: TRBV2
D gene: TRBD2
J gene: TRBJ2-7
CDR3 length: 13
clone size: few

CDR3 DNA: TGTGCCAGCACTCAGGGAGGACTTGAAGCTTTCTTT
CDR3 protein: CASTQGGLEAFF
V gene: TRBV12-3/TRBV12-4
D gene: NA
J gene: TRBJ1-1
CDR3 length: 12
clone size: few

CDR3 DNA: TGCGCCAGCAGCGACGGACTAGCGGGGGTATCCTACAATGAGCAGTTCTTC
CDR3 protein: CASSDGLAGVSYNEQFF
V gene: TRBV4-1
D gene: TRBD2
J gene: TRBJ2-1
CDR3 length: 17
clone size: few

CDR3 DNA: TGTGCCAGCAGCCCTACAGGGGCGAGAACCGGGGAGCTGTTTTTT
CDR3 protein: CASSPTGARTGELFF
V gene: TRBV6-2/TRBV6-3
D gene: TRBD1
J gene: TRBJ2-2
CDR3 length: 15
clone size: few

CDR3 DNA: TGTGCCAGCAGCCAAAACCCCGGGACTAGCAATGAGCAGTTCTTC
CDR3 protein: CASSQNPGTSNEQFF
V gene: TRBV3-1
D gene: TRBD2
J gene: TRBJ2-1
CDR3 length: 15
clone size: many

CDR3 DNA: TGTGCCAGCAGCTGGGGACAGGACCGCTCTGGAAACACCATATATTTT
CDR3 protein: CASSWGQDRSGNTIYF
V gene: TRBV5-5
D gene: TRBD1
J gene: TRBJ1-3
CDR3 length: 16
clone size: NA

CDR3 DNA: TGCAGTGCTAGGGACATGGAGACCCAGTACTTC
CDR3 protein: CSARDMETQYF
V gene: TRBV20-1
D gene: NA
J gene: TRBJ2-5
CDR3 length: 11
clone size: few

CDR3 DNA: TGTGCCAGCAGTTTCACACCCGGGACTAGAGGTCAAGAGACCCAGTACTTC
CDR3 protein: CASSFTPGTRGQETQYF
V gene: TRBV28
D gene: TRBD2
J gene: TRBJ2-5
CDR3 length: 17
clone size: few

CDR3 DNA: TGTGCCAGCAGCCCCGGGGCGGGGGTGAACACTGAAGCTTTCTTT
CDR3 protein: CASSPGAGVNTEAFF
V gene: TRBV4-2
D gene: NA
J gene: TRBJ1-1
CDR3 length: 15
clone size: NA

CDR3 DNA: TGTGCCAGCATTGGACTCTCGAGGGGGGTTCGGAACACCGGGGAGCTGTTTTTT
CDR3 protein: CASIGLSRGVRNTGELFF
V gene: TRBV11-2
D gene: NA
J gene: TRBJ2-2
CDR3 length: 18
clone size: NA

CDR3 DNA: TGTGCCACCAGCAGAGTCGGGGGGCCCTTAGATACGCAGTATTTT
CDR3 protein: CATSRVGGPLDTQYF
V gene: TRBV15
D gene: NA
J gene: TRBJ2-3
CDR3 length: 15
clone size: NA

CDR3 DNA: TGTGCCAGCAGGGCTGGGCCTGGAAACACCATATATTTT
CDR3 protein: CASRAGPGNTIYF
V gene: TRBV7-9
D gene: NA
J gene: TRBJ1-3
CDR3 length: 13
clone size: few

CDR3 DNA: TGCGCCAGCAGCTTTTCCTACTCTGGGGCCAACGTCCTGACTTTC
CDR3 protein: CASSFSYSGANVLTF
V gene: TRBV5-1
D gene: NA
J gene: TRBJ2-6
CDR3 length: 15
clone size: NA

CDR3 DNA: TGTGCCAGCAGCGCGACAGGTACCCGGGAGACCCAGTACTTC
CDR3 protein: CASSATGTRETQYF
V gene: TRBV12-3/TRBV12-4
D gene: NA
J gene: TRBJ2-5
CDR3 length: 14
clone size: NA

CDR3 DNA: TGCGCCAGCACCCCCGGGGCGGGGTTCTCCCAAGAGACCCAGTACTTC
CDR3 protein: CASTPGAGFSQETQYF
V gene: TRBV5-1
D gene: NA
J gene: TRBJ2-5
CDR3 length: 16
clone size: NA

CDR3 DNA: TGTGCCAGCAGTGAAGGCAGCTATGGCTACACCTTC
CDR3 protein: CASSEGSYGYTF
V gene: TRBV6-1
D gene: NA
J gene: TRBJ1-2
CDR3 length: 12
clone size: few

CDR3 DNA: TGTGCCATCAGTGCCGGACAAGAGACCCAGAACTTC
CDR3 protein: CAISAGQETQNF
V gene: TRBV10-3
D gene: NA
J gene: TRBJ2-5
CDR3 length: 12
clone size: NA

CDR3 DNA: TGTGCCAGCAGTATATCAGGGTCTATACGGGAGCAGTACTTC
CDR3 protein: CASSISGSIREQYF
V gene: TRBV12-3/TRBV12-4
D gene: NA
J gene: TRBJ2-7
CDR3 length: 14
clone size: many